This T cell receptor (beta chain) emerged from a study of early T cells in non-severe SARS-CoV-2 infection. Study-level results: A preference for anti-spike CD8 responses marked VDJdb matching, which missed private and CD4 specificities.

This clonotype was counted at least ten times. The antigen remains unidentified. MiXCR was run by TCRdb on the 5' RACE reads, yielding one entry per CDR3 protein. Of some 61,000 distinct CDR3 sequences detected, under 15% appear once; the ten largest clones hold roughly 8.7%. The V and J ends lost 8 bases and 8 bases respectively, with 24 bases between them. Germline V CDR1 and CDR2: LGHDT, YNNKEL (reference sequence). The CDR3 totals 15 residues. This TCR came from an adult who was a healthcare worker with PCR-confirmed SARS-CoV-2 infection or an uninfected control (not recorded which). The sequenced material came from whole blood. The J gene is TRBJ1-2, the V gene TRBV3-1, with unresolved D. The CDR3 DNA follows: TGTGCCAGCGTGCGGGCAGGCGCGTTCCCTTCCGGCTACACCTTC. This encodes CASVRAGAFPSGYTF.